The source of this T cell receptor beta chain is a study of T cell responses to AZD1222 COVID-19 vaccine. Whole-study findings and limits: Seropositive at baseline were only six AZD1222 recipients. At 160-218 and 743-854, vaccine-associated CD4 TCRs were dominant, and they spanned spike.

Turning to this clone: Antigen specificity is unknown.

Germline V gene data show CDR1 as WNHNN and CDR2 as SYGVQD (reference sequence). Trimming cost V 3 bases and J 2 bases, with 9 bases left between them. This CDR3 spans 14 amino acids. Assay used: immunoSEQ multiplex PCR; TCRdb lists only in-frame clones, some missing. The data hold 95,000 to 150,000 clones, with 75% to 95% observed a single time. This sequence joins TRBV10-1 and TRBJ2-3, with a weak D call TRBD1 (6 bases). This receptor was taken from an adult in good health. Here the sequenced sample was peripheral blood, taken on day 0 of AZD1222 vaccination. Here the CDR3 reads CASSEGGFTDTQYF. In nucleotides, the CDR3 is TGCGCCAGCAGTGAAGGGGGATTCACAGATACGCAGTATTTT.